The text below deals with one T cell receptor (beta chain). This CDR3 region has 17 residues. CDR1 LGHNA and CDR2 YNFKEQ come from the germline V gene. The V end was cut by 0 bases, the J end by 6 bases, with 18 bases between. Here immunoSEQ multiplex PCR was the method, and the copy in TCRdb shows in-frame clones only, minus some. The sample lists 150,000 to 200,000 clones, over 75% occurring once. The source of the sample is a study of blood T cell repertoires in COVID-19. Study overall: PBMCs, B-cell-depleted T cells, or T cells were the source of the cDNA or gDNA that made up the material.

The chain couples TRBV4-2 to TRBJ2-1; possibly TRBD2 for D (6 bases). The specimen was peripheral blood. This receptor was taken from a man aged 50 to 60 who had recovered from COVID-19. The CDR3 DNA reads TGTGCCAGCAGCCAAGATAATATCGGGGGAGTCGTCAATGAGCAGTTCTTC. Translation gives CASSQDNIGGVVNEQFF.